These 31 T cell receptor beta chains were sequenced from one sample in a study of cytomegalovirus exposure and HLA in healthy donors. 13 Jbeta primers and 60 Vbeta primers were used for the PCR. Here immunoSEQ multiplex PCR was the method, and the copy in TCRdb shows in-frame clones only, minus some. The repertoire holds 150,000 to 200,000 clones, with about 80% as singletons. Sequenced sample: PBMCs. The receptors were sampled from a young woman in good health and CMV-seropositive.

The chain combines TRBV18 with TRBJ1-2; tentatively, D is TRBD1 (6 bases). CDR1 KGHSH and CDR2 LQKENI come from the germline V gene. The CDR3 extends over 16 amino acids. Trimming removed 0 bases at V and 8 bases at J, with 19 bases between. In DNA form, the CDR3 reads TGTGCCAGCTCACCACCAAACAGGGCTGGAACGGGAGGCTACACCTTC. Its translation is CASSPPNRAGTGGYTF.

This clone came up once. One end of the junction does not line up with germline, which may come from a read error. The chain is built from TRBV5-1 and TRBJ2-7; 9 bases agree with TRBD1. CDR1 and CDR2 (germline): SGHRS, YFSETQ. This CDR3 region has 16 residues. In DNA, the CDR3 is TGCGCCAGCAGCTTGGGGGGACAGGGTCGCTCCCACGAGCAGTACTTC. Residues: CASSLGGQGRSHEQYF.

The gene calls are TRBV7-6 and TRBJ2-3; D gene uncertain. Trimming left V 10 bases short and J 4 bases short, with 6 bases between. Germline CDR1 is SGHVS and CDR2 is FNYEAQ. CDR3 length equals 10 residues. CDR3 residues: CANIPDTQYF. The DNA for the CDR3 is TGTGCCAACATCCCAGATACGCAGTATTTT.

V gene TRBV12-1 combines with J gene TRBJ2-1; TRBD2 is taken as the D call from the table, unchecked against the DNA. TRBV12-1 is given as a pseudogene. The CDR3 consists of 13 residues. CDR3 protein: CAWGTSGGDGQFF. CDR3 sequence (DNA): TGTGCATGGGGGACTAGCGGGGGAGATGGGCAGTTCTTC.

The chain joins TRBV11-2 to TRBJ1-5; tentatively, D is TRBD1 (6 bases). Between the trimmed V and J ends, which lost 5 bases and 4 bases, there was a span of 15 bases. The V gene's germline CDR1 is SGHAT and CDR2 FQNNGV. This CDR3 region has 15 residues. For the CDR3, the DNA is TGTGCCAGCAGCCCCCAGGGGAGGGTTAATCAGCCCCAGCATTTT. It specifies CASSPQGRVNQPQHF.

CDR3: CASSVAGQGETQYF. In DNA form, the CDR3 reads TGTGCCAGCAGCGTAGCGGGACAGGGAGAGACCCAGTACTTC. The chain employs TRBV9 and TRBJ2-5; 9 bases are a match to TRBD1. Germline CDR1 is SGDLS and CDR2 is YYNGEE. After removal of 0 bases from V and 4 bases from J, the junction contained 1 base not matched to a gene. The CDR3 sequence is 14 residues long.

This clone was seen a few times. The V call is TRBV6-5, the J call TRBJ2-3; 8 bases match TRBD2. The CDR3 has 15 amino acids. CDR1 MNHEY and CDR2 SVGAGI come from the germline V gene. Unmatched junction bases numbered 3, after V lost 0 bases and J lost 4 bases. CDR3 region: CASSYSSGGSDTQYF. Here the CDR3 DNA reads TGTGCCAGCAGTTACTCCTCGGGGGGGTCAGATACGCAGTATTTT.

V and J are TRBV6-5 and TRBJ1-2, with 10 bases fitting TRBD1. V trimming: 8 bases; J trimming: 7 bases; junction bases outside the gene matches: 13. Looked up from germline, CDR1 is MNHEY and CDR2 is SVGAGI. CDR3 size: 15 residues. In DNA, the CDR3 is TGTGCCAGCTTACGACAGGGGGCGCAGGAGGTTGGCTACACCTTC. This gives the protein CASLRQGAQEVGYTF.

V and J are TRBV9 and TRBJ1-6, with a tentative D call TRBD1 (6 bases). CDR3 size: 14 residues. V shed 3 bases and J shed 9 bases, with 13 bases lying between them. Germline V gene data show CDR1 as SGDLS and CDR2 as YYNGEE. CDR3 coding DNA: TGTGCCAGCAGCGGGGCAGGGGCAGCTTCACCCCTCCACTTT. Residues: CASSGAGAASPLHF.

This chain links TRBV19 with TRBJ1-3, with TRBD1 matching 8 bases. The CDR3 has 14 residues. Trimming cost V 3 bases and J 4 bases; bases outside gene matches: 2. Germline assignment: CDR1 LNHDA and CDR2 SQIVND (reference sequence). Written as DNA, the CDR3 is TGTGCCAGTAGTATCAGGGGGCGAGGAAACACCATATATTTT. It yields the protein CASSIRGRGNTIYF.

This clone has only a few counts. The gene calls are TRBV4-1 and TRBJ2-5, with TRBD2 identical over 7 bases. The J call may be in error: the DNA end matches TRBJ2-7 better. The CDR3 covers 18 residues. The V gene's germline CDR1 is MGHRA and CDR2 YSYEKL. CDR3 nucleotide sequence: TGCGCCAGCAGCCAAGACGGGGGGTGGGGGGGACCCGGTTACGAGCAGTACTTC. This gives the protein CASSQDGGWGGPGYEQYF.

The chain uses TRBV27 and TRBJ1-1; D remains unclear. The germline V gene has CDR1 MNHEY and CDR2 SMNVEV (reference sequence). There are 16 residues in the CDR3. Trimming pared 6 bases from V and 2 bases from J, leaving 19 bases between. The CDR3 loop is CASSDLGRADNTEAFF. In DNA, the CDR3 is TGTGCCAGCAGCGACCTCGGGCGGGCAGATAACACTGAAGCTTTCTTT.

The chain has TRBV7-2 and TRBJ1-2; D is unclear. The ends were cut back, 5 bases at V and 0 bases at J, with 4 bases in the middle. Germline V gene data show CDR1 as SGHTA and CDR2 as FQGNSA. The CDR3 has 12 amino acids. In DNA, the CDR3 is TGTGCCAGCAGCCGTACTAACTATGGCTACACCTTC. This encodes CASSRTNYGYTF. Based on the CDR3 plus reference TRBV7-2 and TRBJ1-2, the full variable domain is GAGVSQSPSNKVTEKGKDVELRCDPISGHTALYWYRQSLGQGLEFLIYFQGNSAPDKSGLPSDRFSAERTGGSVSTLTIQRTQQEDSAVYLCASSRTNYGYTFGSGTRLTVV.

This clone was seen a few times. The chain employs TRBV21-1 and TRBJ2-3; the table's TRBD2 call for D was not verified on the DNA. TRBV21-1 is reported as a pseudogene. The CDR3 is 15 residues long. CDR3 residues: CASFPRRGRTDTQYF. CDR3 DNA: TGTGCCAGCTTCCCCCGGCGGGGGCGCACAGATACGCAGTATTTT.

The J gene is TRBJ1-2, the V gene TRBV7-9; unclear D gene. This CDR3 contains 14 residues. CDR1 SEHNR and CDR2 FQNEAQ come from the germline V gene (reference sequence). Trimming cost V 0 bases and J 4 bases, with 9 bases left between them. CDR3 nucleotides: TGTGCCAGCAGCTTAGCTGCGGTGAGCTATGGCTACACCTTC. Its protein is CASSLAAVSYGYTF.

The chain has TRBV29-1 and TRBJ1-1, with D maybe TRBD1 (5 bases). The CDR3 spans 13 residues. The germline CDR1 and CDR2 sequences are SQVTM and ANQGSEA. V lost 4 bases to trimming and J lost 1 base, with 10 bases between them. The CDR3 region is CSVVSRENTEAFF. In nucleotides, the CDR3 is TGCAGCGTTGTCAGCAGGGAGAACACTGAAGCTTTCTTT.

The CDR3 protein is CASSLGGGGTDTQYF. The CDR3, as DNA: TGTGCCAGCAGTTTGGGCGGGGGGGGCACAGATACGCAGTATTTT. The rearrangement joins TRBV28 to TRBJ2-3, with 9 bases identical to TRBD2. Germline V gives CDR1 MDHEN, CDR2 SYDVKM. Trimming removed 3 bases from V and 1 base from J; junction bases left unmatched: 2. The CDR3 is 15 amino acids.

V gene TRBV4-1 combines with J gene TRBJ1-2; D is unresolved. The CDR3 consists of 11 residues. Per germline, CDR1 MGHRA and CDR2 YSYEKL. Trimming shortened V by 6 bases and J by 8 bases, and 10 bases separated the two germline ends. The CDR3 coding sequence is TGCGCCAGCAGTTATCACGGGGGCTACACCTTC. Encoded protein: CASSYHGGYTF.

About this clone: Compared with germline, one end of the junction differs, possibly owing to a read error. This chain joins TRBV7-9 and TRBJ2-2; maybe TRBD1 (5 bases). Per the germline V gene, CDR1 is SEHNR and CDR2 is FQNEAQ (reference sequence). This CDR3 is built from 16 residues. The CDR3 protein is CSSSLVPAQGTGELFF. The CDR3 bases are TGTTCCAGCAGCTTAGTACCAGCTCAGGGCACCGGGGAGCTGTTTTTT.

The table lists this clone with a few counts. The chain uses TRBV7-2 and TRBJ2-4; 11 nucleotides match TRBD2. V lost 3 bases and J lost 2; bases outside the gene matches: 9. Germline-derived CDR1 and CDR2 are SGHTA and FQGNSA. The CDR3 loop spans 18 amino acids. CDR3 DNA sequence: TGTGCCAGCAGCTTTACTAGCGGGGGAATCCGATCCAAAAACATTCAGTACTTC. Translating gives CASSFTSGGIRSKNIQYF.

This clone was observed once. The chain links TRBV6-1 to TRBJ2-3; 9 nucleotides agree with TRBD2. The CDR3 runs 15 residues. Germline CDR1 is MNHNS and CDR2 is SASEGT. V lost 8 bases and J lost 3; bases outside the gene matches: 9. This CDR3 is CASVSRSGGTDTQYF. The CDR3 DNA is TGTGCCAGCGTTTCCCGTAGCGGGGGTACAGATACGCAGTATTTT.

CDR3 bases: TGTGCCTGGAGTGTCGGCCGTGGGGAGGGCGAGCAGTACTTC. Its translation: CAWSVGRGEGEQYF. The chain combines TRBV30 with TRBJ2-5; 7 bases fit TRBD2. The tail of the sequence fits TRBJ2-7 better, so the J call may be wrong. CDR1 and CDR2 (germline): GTSNPN, SVGIG (reference sequence). There are 14 residues in the CDR3.

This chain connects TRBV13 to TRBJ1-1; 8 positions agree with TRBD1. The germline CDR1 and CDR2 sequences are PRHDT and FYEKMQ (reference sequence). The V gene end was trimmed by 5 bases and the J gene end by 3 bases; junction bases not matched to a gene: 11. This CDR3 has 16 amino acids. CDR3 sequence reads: CASSTLDRAFHTEAFF. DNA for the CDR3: TGTGCCAGCAGCACCCTGGACAGGGCCTTTCACACTGAAGCTTTCTTT.

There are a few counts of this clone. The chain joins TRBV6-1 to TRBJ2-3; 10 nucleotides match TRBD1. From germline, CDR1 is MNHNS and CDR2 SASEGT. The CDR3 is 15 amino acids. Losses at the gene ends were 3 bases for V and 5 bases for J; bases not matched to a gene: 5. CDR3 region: CASSDTGTGVDTQYF. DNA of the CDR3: TGTGCCAGCAGTGACACCGGGACAGGGGTAGATACGCAGTATTTT.

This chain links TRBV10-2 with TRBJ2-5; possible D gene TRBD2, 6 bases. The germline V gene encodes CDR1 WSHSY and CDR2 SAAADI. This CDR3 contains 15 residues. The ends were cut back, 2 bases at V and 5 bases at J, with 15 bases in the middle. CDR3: CASSEQRAAGETQYF. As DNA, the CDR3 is TGCGCCAGCAGTGAGCAGCGGGCTGCAGGGGAGACCCAGTACTTC.

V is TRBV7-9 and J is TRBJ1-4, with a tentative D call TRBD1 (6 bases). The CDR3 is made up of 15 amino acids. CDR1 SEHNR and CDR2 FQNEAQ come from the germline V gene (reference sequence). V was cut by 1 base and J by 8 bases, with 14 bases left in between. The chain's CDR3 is CASSLGAGAREKLFF. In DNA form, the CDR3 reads TGTGCCAGCAGCTTAGGTGCAGGGGCGCGGGAAAAACTGTTTTTT. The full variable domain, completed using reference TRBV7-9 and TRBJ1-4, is DTGVSQNPRHKITKRGQNVTFRCDPISEHNRLYWYRQTLGQGPEFLTYFQNEAQLEKSRLLSDRFSAERPKGSFSTLEIQRTEQGDSAMYLCASSLGAGAREKLFFGSGTQLSVL.

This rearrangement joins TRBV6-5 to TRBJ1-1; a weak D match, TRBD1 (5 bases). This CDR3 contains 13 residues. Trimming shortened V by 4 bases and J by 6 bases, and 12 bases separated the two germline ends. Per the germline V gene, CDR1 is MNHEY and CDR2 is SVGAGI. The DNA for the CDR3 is TGTGCCAGCAGTTCCCGCAGGGCTTCTGAAGCTTTCTTT. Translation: CASSSRRASEAFF.

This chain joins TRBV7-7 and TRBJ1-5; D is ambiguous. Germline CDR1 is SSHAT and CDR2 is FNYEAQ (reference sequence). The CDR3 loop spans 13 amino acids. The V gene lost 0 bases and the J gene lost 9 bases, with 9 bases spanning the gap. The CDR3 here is CASSLAPEGPQHF. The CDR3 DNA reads TGTGCCAGCAGCTTAGCGCCGGAGGGGCCCCAGCATTTT.

CDR3 residues: CASSPTRGGRQPQHF. The DNA of the CDR3 is TGCGCCAGCAGCCCTACCCGCGGGGGGAGACAGCCCCAGCATTTT. This chain uses TRBV5-1 with TRBJ1-5, with D possibly TRBD1 on 5 matching bases. From germline, CDR1 is SGHRS and CDR2 YFSETQ. The V gene lost 4 bases and the J gene lost 7 bases, with 18 bases spanning the gap. This CDR3 has 15 residues. Full variable domain (rest looked up from reference TRBV5-1 and TRBJ1-5): KAGVTQTPRYLIKTRGQQVTLSCSPISGHRSVSWYQQTPGQGLQFLFEYFSETQRNKGNFPGRFSGRQFSNSRSEMNVSTLELGDSALYLCASSPTRGGRQPQHFGDGTRLSIL.

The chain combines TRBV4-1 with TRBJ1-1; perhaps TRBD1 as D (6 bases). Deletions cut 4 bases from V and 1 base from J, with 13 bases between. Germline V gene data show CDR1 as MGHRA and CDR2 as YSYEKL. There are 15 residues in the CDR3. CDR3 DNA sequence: TGCGCCAGCAGCCGGCCGGGACACCCGAACACTGAAGCTTTCTTT. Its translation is CASSRPGHPNTEAFF.

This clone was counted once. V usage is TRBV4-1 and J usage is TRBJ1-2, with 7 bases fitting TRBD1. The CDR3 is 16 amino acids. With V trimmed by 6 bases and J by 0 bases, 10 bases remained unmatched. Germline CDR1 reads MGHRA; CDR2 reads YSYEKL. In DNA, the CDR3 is TGCGCCAGCAGACCTTCCGACAGGGTCTCTAACTATGGCTACACCTTC. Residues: CASRPSDRVSNYGYTF.